This record concerns one T cell receptor (beta chain) sequence. Its target is unknown. This record comes from a study of T-cell memory formation after mild COVID-19. Study-wide findings and caveats: Clones that shrank (day 15 to 85) were balanced CD4/CD8, whereas later expanders leaned CD4+. Proof of SARS-CoV-2 specificity was absent for the second-wave clones that crested on day 37.

The authors produced TCR alpha and TCR beta cDNA libraries with sample barcodes and UMIs by 5'RACE using constant-segment primers. TCRdb redid the calling of the 5' RACE reads with MiXCR, one entry per CDR3 protein. This sample has under 450,000 distinct CDR3 sequences, with 20% found just once. The V end lost 6 bases, the J end lost 6 bases, and 12 bases lay between the germline ends. The CDR3 totals 12 residues. Germline CDR1 is SNHLY and CDR2 is FYNNEI. The chain couples TRBV2 to TRBJ2-7; D tentatively reads TRBD1 or TRBD2 (5 bases each). Sequencing was performed on PBMCs or a T cell subset sorted from them (not recorded which). This receptor was obtained from a man aged 18 to 35 who had mild COVID-19 (a few samples of this study predate the infection). Cell type and time point are not known. The CDR3 loop is CASSTDSGEQYF. The CDR3 region has the DNA TGTGCCAGCAGCACCGACAGCGGCGAGCAGTACTTC.